This T cell receptor (beta chain) was found in a study of cytomegalovirus exposure and HLA in healthy donors. Whole-study results and caveats: 150 to 200 TCR beta chains were listed as cytomegalovirus-associated. Information on immune exposure was restricted to one variable (CMV serostatus). Per a prior analysis, the majority of TCR beta V segments were productive roughly 87% or roughly 30% of the time. According to reports, the classifier identified cytomegalovirus status with high specificity and sensitivity.

A word on this clone: Antigen unknown.

J lost 5 bases, V lost 4 bases, and 6 bases had no gene match. The CDR3 runs 14 residues. The PCR ran on 60 Vbeta and 13 Jbeta primers. TCRdb's table, derived via immunoSEQ multiplex PCR, lists solely in-frame clones and lacks some. The sample yields 150,000 to 200,000 clones, roughly 80% seen once. The V and J genes are TRBV23-1 and TRBJ1-1; TRBD1 agrees at 8 bases. TRBV23-1 is reported as an ORF; its role is uncertain. This clonotype was obtained from a male donor in good health and CMV-seropositive. The source material was PBMCs. The CDR3 coding sequence is TGCGCCAGCAGTCCCCCCCAGGGGGCTACTGAAGCTTTCTTT. Residues: CASSPPQGATEAFF.